This is a list of T cell receptor beta chains from one sample in a study of T cells in Graves' hyperthyroidism and ophthalmopathy. TCRdb reprocessed the multiplex PCR reads with MiXCR, giving one entry per CDR3 protein. Among approximately 620,000 distinct CDR3 sequences, approximately 15% were seen once, and the ten largest hold around 5.4%. Sequencing input: blood. These receptors were obtained from a woman aged 25 to 45 with Graves' hyperthyroidism that later progressed to Graves' ophthalmopathy. CDR3s include the opening cysteine and the closing phenylalanine or tryptophan. The D gene is left open where the match is weak. Clone size appears in some rows only: once, few, many, or a class for an expanded clone.

cdr3_nt	cdr3_aa	j_call	v_call	clone_size	d_call
TGTGCTCGTAGCAGGGTCCTCGGAAACACCATATATTTT	CARSRVLGNTIYF	TRBJ1-3	TRBV11-2	many	-
TGTGCCAGTAGTACCGGGACAGGGGTCACCGGGGAGCTGTTTTTT	CASSTGTGVTGELFF	TRBJ2-2	TRBV19	few	TRBD1
TGCGCCAGCAGCCAAGATGGGGTGGGAGATACGCAGTATTTT	CASSQDGVGDTQYF	TRBJ2-3	TRBV4-3	-	-
TGCAGTGCCCACGGGACAGAGTTCTACGAGCAGTACTTC	CSAHGTEFYEQYF	TRBJ2-7	TRBV20-1	few	TRBD1
TGCGCCAGCAGCTGGACAGGGCCAGGTTCACCCCTCCACTTT	CASSWTGPGSPLHF	TRBJ1-6	TRBV5-1	few	TRBD1
TGTGCCAGCAGCCCCCTCCGAGGGCCAATATATAATTCACCCCTCCACTTT	CASSPLRGPIYNSPLHF	TRBJ1-6	TRBV11-2	-	-
TGCGCCAGCAGCTTATGGGGGGGGGACCTCAATGAGCAGTTCTTC	CASSLWGGDLNEQFF	TRBJ2-1	TRBV5-1	many	TRBD2
TGTGCCAGCAGTATACAGGGGTGGAATGAAGCTTTCTTT	CASSIQGWNEAFF	TRBJ1-1	TRBV2	many	TRBD1
TGTGCCAGCAGTCCACATCGACTAGCGGGAGAGGGTAAGGGTGAGCAGTTCTTC	CASSPHRLAGEGKGEQFF	TRBJ2-1	TRBV12-3/TRBV12-4	many	TRBD2
TGTGCCAGCAGGGGACTAGCGGGAGGCCACCGGAGCGGTGAGCAGTTCTTC	CASRGLAGGHRSGEQFF	TRBJ2-1	TRBV7-9	many	TRBD2
TGTGCCAGCAGCTTAAGTGACACTCTGAACACTGAAGCTTTCTTT	CASSLSDTLNTEAFF	TRBJ1-1	TRBV7-2	many	-
TGTGCCACCAGTGACAGGAGCGGGAGGACGTCCTACAATGAGCAGTTCTTC	CATSDRSGRTSYNEQFF	TRBJ2-1	TRBV24-1	many	TRBD2
TGTGCCAGCAGCCAAACTTACCCCACCGGGGAGCTGTTTTTT	CASSQTYPTGELFF	TRBJ2-2	TRBV14	few	-
TGCGCCAGCAGCTCGGCGACCGGGACTAGCGGGAGGAGCTCCTACAATGAGCAGTTCTTC	CASSSATGTSGRSSYNEQFF	TRBJ2-1	TRBV5-1	-	TRBD2
TGTGCCAGTAGTATCCAGTCAACTAATGAAAAACTGTTTTTT	CASSIQSTNEKLFF	TRBJ1-4	TRBV19	many	-
TGTGCCTGGAGTGTGCCGACAGGGGACAAACTGTTTTTT	CAWSVPTGDKLFF	TRBJ1-4	TRBV30	many	TRBD1
TGTGCCAGCAGCTTATTGGGACAGCAAACCTACGAGCAGTACTTC	CASSLLGQQTYEQYF	TRBJ2-7	TRBV11-3	-	TRBD1
TGTGCCAGCTCACCACCGGTGGGGCTGAACACTGAAGCTTTCTTT	CASSPPVGLNTEAFF	TRBJ1-1	TRBV18	many	-
TGTGCCAGCACCAGGGTCACAGCATACGAGCAGTACTTC	CASTRVTAYEQYF	TRBJ2-7	TRBV11-2	many	-
TGTGCCAGCAGCTTAGGACCTAGACTAGCGGTTAACACCGGGGAGCTGTTTTTT	CASSLGPRLAVNTGELFF	TRBJ2-2	TRBV13	-	TRBD2
TGTGCCAGCAGCCCCAGGACACGAGAAGCTTTCTTT	CASSPRTREAFF	TRBJ1-1	TRBV11-3	-	-
TGTGCCAGCAGTTGGGAGTTCACAGATACGCAGTATTTT	CASSWEFTDTQYF	TRBJ2-3	TRBV6-2/TRBV6-3	few	-
TGTGCCAGTATGTCGGGACCCGGCACAGATACGCAGTATTTT	CASMSGPGTDTQYF	TRBJ2-3	TRBV19	-	-
TGTGCCAGCTCACCACAACAGGGACCGAACACCGGGGAGCTGTTTTTT	CASSPQQGPNTGELFF	TRBJ2-2	TRBV18	-	-
TGTGCCGGGTCCGGGACTAGCGGGAGGAGCTCCTACAATGAGCAGTTCTTC	CAGSGTSGRSSYNEQFF	TRBJ2-1	TRBV7-9	few	TRBD2
TGTGCCAGCAGTTCGGCCGGCGGGACCTACACCGGGGAGCTGTTTTTT	CASSSAGGTYTGELFF	TRBJ2-2	TRBV28	many	-
TGTGCCAGCAGCCAAGGGACCCACAATGAGCAGTTCTTC	CASSQGTHNEQFF	TRBJ2-1	TRBV3-1	many	-
TGTGCCACCAGTGATCCCTATGACAGGAACGAGCAGTACTTC	CATSDPYDRNEQYF	TRBJ2-7	TRBV24-1	many	-
TGTGCCAGCAGTGCCCACACTGAAGCTTTCTTT	CASSAHTEAFF	TRBJ1-1	TRBV2	many	-
TGTGCCATCAATACTAGCAGGAATTCACCCCTCCACTTT	CAINTSRNSPLHF	TRBJ1-6	TRBV10-3	-	-
TGTGCCAGCAGCGTAGCTGGGCAGGTGCCTTACAATGAGCAGTTCTTC	CASSVAGQVPYNEQFF	TRBJ2-1	TRBV9	few	-